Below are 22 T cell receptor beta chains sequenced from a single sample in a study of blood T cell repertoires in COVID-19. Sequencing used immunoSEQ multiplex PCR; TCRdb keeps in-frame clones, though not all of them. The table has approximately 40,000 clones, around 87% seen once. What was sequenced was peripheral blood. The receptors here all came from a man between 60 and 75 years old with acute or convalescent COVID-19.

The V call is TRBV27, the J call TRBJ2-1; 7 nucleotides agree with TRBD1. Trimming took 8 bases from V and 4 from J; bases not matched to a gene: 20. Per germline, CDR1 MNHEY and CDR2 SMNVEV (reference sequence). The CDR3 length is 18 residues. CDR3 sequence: CASGVPRAASGGYNEQFF. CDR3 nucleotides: TGTGCCAGCGGGGTGCCTCGGGCAGCCTCAGGGGGTTACAATGAGCAGTTCTTC.

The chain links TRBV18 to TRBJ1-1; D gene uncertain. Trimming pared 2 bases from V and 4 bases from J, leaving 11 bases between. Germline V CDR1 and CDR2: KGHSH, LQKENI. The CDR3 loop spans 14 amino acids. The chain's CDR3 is CASSPTTPSTEAFF. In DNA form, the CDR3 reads TGTGCCAGCTCACCAACGACACCCAGCACTGAAGCTTTCTTT. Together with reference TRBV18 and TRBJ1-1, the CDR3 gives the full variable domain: NAGVMQNPRHLVRRRGQEARLRCSPMKGHSHVYWYRQLPEEGLKFMVYLQKENIIDESGMPKERFSAEFPKEGPSILRIQQVVRGDSAAYFCASSPTTPSTEAFFGQGTRLTVV.

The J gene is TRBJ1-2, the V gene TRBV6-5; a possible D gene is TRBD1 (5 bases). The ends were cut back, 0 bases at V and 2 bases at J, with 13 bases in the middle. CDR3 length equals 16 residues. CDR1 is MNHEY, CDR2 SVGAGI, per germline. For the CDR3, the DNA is TGTGCCAGCAGTTACTCATTTTCGGGGGGAAACTATGGCTACACCTTC. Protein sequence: CASSYSFSGGNYGYTF.

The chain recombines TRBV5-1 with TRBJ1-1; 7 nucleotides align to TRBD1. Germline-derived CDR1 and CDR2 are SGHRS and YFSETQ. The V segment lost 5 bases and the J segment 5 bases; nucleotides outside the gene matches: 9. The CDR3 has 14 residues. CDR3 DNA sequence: TGCGCCAGCAGGACCGGACAGGAGGGAACTGAAGCTTTCTTT. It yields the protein CASRTGQEGTEAFF.

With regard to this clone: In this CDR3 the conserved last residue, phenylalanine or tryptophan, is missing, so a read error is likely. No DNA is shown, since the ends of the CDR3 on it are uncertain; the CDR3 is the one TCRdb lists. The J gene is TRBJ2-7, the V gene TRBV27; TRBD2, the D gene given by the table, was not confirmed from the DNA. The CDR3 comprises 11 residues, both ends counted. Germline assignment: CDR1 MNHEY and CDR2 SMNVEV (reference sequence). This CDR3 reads CASSLSGSGKD.

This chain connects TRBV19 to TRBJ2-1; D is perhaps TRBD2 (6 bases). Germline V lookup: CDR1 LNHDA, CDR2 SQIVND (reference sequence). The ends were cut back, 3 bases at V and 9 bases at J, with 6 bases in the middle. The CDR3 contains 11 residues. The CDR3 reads CASSIGSEQFF. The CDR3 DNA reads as TGTGCCAGTAGTATCGGGAGTGAGCAGTTCTTC. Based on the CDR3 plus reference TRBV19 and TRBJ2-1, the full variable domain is DGGITQSPKYLFRKEGQNVTLSCEQNLNHDAMYWYRQDPGQGLRLIYYSQIVNDFQKGDIAEGYSVSREKKESFPLTVTSAQKNPTAFYLCASSIGSEQFFGPGTRLTVL.

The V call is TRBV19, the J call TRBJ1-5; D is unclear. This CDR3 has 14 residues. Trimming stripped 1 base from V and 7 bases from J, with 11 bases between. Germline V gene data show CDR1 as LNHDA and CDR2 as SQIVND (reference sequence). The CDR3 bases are TGTGCCAGTAGTATAGCAGGATTCGGACAGCCCCAGCATTTT. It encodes CASSIAGFGQPQHF. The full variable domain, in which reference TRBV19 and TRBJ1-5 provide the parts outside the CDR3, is DGGITQSPKYLFRKEGQNVTLSCEQNLNHDAMYWYRQDPGQGLRLIYYSQIVNDFQKGDIAEGYSVSREKKESFPLTVTSAQKNPTAFYLCASSIAGFGQPQHFGDGTRLSIL.

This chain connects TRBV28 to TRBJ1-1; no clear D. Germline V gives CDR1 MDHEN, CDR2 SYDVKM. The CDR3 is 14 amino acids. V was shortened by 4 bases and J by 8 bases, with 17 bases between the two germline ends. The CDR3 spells CASSYPLPVSEAFF. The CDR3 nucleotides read TGTGCCAGCAGTTACCCCCTGCCAGTTTCGGAAGCTTTCTTT.

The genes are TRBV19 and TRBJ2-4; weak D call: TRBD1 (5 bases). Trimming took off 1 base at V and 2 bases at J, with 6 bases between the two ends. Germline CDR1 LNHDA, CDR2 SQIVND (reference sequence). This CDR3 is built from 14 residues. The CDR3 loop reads CASSIGGPKNIQYF. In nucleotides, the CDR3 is TGTGCCAGTAGTATAGGGGGCCCCAAAAACATTCAGTACTTC. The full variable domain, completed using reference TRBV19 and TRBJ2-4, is DGGITQSPKYLFRKEGQNVTLSCEQNLNHDAMYWYRQDPGQGLRLIYYSQIVNDFQKGDIAEGYSVSREKKESFPLTVTSAQKNPTAFYLCASSIGGPKNIQYFGAGTRLSVL.

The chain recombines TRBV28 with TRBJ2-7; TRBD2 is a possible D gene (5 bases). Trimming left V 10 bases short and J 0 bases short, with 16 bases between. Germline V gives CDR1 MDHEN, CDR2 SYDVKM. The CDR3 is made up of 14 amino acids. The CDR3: CATWRSGGSYEQYF. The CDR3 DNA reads TGTGCCACCTGGAGAAGCGGCGGCTCCTACGAGCAGTACTTC.

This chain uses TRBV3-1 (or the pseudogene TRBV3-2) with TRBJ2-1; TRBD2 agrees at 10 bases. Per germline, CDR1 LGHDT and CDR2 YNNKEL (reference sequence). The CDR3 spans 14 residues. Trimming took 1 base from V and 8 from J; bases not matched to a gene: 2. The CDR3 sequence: CASSQAGTSDEQFF. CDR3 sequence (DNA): TGTGCCAGCAGCCAAGCCGGGACTAGCGATGAGCAGTTCTTC.

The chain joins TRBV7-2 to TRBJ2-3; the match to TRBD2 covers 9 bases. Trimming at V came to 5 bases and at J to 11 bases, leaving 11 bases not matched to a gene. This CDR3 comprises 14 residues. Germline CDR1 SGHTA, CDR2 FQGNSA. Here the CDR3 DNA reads TGTGCCAGCAGCCACGGTAGCGGGAGTGGGATGCAGTATTTT. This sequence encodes CASSHGSGSGMQYF.

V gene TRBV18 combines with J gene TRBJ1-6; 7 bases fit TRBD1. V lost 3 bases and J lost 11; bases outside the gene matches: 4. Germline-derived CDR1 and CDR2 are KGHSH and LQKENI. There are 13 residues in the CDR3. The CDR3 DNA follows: TGTGCCAGCTCACCGACAGGGATGGCACCCCTCCACTTT. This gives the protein CASSPTGMAPLHF.

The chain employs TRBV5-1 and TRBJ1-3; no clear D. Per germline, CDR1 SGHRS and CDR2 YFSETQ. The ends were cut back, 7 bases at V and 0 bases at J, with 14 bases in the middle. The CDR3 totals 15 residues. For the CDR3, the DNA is TGCGCCAGCCGGAATGGACTGGACTCTGGAAACACCATATATTTT. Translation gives CASRNGLDSGNTIYF.

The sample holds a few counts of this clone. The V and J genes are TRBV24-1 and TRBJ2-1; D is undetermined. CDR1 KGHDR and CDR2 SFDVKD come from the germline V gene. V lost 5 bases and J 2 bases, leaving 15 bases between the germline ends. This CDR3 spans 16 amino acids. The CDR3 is CATSGGPAIPYNEQFF. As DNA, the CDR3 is TGTGCCACCAGTGGTGGGCCAGCCATTCCCTACAATGAGCAGTTCTTC.

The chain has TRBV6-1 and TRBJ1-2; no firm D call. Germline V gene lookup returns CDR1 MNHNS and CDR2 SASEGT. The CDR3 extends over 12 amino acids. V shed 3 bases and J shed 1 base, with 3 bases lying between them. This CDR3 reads CASSESNYGYTF. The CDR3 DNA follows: TGTGCCAGCAGTGAGAGTAACTATGGCTACACCTTC.

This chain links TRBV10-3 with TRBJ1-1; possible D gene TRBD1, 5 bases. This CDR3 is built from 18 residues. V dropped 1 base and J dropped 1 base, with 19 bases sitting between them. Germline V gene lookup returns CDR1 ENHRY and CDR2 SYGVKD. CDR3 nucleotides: TGTGCCATCAGTGAGTGGGCAGGGTCTACAATTTCGAACACTGAAGCTTTCTTT. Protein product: CAISEWAGSTISNTEAFF.

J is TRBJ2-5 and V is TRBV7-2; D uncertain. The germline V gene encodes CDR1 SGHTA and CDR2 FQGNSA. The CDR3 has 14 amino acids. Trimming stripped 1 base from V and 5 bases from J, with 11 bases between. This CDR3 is CASSLGPRRETQYF. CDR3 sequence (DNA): TGTGCCAGCAGCTTAGGTCCTAGAAGGGAGACCCAGTACTTC.

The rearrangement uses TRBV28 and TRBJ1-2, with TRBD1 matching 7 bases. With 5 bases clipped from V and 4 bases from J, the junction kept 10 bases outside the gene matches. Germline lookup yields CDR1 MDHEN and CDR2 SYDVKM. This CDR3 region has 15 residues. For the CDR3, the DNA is TGTGCCAGCAGTGCCTCGACAGGGTTGACCTATGGCTACACCTTC. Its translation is CASSASTGLTYGYTF.

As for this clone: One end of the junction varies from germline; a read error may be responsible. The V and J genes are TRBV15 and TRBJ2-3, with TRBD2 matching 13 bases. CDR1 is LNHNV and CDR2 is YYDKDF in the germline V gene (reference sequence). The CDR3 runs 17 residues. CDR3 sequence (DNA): TGTGCCACCAGAAGAGGGACTAGCGGGATGCTCACAGATACGCAGTATTTT. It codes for CATRRGTSGMLTDTQYF.

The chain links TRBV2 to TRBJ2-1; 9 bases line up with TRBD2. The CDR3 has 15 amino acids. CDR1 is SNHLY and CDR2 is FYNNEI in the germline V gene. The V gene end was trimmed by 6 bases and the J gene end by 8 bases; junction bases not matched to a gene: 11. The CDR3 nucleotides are TGTGCCAGCAGCGCGGGAGGGGGCGGCTTACATGAGCAGTTCTTC. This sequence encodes CASSAGGGGLHEQFF.

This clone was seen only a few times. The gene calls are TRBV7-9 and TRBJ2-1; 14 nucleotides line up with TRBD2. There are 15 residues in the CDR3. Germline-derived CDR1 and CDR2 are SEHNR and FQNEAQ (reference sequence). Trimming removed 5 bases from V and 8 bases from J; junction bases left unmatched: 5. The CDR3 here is CASSRGLAGAYEQFF. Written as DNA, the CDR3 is TGTGCCAGCAGCCGGGGACTAGCGGGAGCGTATGAGCAGTTCTTC.